This T cell receptor (beta chain) emerged from a study of shared clonotypes between healthy human individuals. Method: immunoSEQ multiplex PCR; TCRdb's copy keeps in-frame clones and lacks some. The sample lists over a million clones; roughly 96% were seen once. This CDR3 region has 15 residues. In germline, CDR1 is MGHDK, CDR2 SYGVNS. V lost 3 bases and J lost 3, with 15 bases in between. V is TRBV25-1 and J is TRBJ2-7; either TRBD1 or TRBD2 may fit D (5 bases each). The sample taken for sequencing was naive CD4+ T cells sorted from blood. Subset denoted: CD45RA+ positively selected. This receptor was identified in a man younger than 45 in good health. The DNA for the CDR3 is TGTGCCAGCAGTGACCCCGGGGCTAACCACTACGAGCAGTACTTC. The encoded protein is CASSDPGANHYEQYF.